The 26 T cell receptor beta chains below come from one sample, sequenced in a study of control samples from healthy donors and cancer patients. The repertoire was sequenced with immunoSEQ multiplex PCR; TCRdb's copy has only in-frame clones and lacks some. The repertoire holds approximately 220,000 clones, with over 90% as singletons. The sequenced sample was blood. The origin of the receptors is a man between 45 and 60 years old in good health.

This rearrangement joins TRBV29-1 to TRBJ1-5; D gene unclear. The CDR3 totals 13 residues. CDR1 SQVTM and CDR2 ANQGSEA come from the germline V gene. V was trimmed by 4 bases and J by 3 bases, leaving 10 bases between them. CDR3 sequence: CSVGYSLNQPQHF. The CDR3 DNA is TGCAGCGTTGGGTACAGCCTCAATCAGCCCCAGCATTTT.

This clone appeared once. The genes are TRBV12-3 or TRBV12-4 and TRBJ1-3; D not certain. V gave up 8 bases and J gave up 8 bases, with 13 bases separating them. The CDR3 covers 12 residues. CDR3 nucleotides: TGTGCCAGCCAACGCCTAGTGGACACCATATATTTT. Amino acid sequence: CASQRLVDTIYF.

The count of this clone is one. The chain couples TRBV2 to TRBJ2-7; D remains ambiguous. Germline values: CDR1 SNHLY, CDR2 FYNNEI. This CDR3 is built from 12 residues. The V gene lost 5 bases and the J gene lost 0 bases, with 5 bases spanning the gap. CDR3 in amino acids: CASSIISYEQYF. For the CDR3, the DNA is TGTGCCAGCAGTATTATCTCCTACGAGCAGTACTTC.

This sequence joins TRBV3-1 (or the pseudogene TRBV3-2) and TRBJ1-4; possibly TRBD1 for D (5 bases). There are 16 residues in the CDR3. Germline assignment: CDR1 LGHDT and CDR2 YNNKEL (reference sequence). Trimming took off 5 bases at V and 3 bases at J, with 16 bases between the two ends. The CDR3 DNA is TGTGCCAGCAGCGCTATATCCCGGGGGTCTAATGAAAAACTGTTTTTT. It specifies CASSAISRGSNEKLFF.

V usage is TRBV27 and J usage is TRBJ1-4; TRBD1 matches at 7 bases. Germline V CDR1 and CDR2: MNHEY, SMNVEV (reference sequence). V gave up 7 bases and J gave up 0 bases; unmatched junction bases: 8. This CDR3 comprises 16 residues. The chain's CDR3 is CASTKQGSATNEKLFF. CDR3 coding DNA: TGTGCCAGCACCAAACAGGGGTCAGCAACTAATGAAAAACTGTTTTTT.

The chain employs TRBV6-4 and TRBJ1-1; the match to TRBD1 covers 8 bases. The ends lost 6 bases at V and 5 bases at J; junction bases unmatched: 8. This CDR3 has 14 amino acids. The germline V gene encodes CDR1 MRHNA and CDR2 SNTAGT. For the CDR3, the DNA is TGTGCCAGCAGGTTATATGGACAGGGAACTGAAGCTTTCTTT. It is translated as CASRLYGQGTEAFF.

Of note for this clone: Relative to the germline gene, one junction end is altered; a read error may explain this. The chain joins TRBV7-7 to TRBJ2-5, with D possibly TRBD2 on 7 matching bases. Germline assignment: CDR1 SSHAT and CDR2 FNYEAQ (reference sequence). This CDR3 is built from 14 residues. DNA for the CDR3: TGTGCTAGCAGCTTAGGGGGGGGCCGAGAGACCCAGTACTTC. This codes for CASSLGGGRETQYF.

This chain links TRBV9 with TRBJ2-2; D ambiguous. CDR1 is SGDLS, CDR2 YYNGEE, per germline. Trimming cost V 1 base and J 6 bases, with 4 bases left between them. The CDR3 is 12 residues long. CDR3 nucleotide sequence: TGTGCCAGCAGCGTACAGCCCGGGGAGCTGTTTTTT. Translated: CASSVQPGELFF.

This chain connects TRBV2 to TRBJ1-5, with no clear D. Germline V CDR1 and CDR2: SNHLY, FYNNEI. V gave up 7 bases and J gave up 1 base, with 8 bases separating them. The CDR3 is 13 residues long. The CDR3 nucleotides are TGTGCCAGCATGGGCCAAAGCAATCAGCCCCAGCATTTT. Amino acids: CASMGQSNQPQHF.

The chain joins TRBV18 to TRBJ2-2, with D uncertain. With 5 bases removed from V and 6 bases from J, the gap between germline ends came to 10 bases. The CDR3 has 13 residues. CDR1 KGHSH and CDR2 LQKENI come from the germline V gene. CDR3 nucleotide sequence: TGTGCCAGCTCATCAAGGAAAGCCGGGGAGCTGTTTTTT. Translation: CASSSRKAGELFF.

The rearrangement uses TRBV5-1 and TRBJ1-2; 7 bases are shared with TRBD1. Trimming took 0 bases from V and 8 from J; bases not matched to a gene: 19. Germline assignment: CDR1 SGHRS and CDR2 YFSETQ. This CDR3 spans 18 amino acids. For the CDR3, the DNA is TGCGCCAGCAGCTTGGTATCGGGACAGACACGACGCGCGGGAGGCTACACCTTC. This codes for CASSLVSGQTRRAGGYTF.

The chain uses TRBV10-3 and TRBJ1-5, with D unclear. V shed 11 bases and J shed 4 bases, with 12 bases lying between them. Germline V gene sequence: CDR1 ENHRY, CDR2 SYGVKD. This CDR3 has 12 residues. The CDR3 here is CAVREGNQPQHF. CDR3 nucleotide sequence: TGTGCCGTTCGAGAGGGTAATCAGCCCCAGCATTTT.

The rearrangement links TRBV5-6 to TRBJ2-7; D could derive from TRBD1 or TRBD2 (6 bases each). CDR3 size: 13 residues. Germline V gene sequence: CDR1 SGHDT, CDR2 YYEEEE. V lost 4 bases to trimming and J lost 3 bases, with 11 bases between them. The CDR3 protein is CASSGGPFYEQYV. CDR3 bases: TGTGCCAGCAGCGGGGGGCCATTCTACGAGCAGTACGTC.

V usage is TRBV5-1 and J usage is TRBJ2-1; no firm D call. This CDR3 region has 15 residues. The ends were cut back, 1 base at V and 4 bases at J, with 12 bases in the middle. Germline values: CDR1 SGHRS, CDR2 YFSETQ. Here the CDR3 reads CASSLNVGGYNEQFF. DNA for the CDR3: TGCGCCAGCAGCTTGAACGTCGGCGGATACAATGAGCAGTTCTTC.

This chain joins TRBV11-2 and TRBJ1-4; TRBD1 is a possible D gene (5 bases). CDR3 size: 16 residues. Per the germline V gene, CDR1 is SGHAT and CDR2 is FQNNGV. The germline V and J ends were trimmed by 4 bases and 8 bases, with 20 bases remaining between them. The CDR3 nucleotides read TGTGCCAGCAGCTCCACCGGATGGGGGGGGGTAGAAAAACTGTTTTTT. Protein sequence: CASSSTGWGGVEKLFF.

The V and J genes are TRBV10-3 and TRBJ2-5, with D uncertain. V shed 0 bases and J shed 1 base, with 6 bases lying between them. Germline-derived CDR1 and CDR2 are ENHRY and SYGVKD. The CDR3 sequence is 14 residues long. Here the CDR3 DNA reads TGTGCCATCAGTGAGTCTTACACCCAAGAGACCCAGTACTTC. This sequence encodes CAISESYTQETQYF.

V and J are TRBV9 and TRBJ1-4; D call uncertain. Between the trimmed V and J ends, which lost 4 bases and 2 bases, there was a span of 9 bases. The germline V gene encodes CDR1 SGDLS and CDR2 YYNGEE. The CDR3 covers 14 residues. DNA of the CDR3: TGTGCCAGCAGCCCCCTTAGCACTAATGAAAAACTGTTTTTT. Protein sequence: CASSPLSTNEKLFF.

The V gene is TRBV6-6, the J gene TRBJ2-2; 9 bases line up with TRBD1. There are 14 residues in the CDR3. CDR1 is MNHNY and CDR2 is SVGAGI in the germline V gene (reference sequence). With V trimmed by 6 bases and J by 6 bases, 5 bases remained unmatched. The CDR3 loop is CASRSDRGSGELFF. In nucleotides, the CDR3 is TGTGCCAGCAGATCCGACAGGGGGTCCGGGGAGCTGTTTTTT.

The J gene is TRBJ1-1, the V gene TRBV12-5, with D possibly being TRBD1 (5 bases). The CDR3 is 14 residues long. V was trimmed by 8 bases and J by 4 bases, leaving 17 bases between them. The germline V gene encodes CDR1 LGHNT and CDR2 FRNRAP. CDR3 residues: CASTYSGGSTEAFF. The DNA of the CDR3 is TGTGCTAGTACTTACTCGGGGGGGAGCACTGAAGCTTTCTTT.

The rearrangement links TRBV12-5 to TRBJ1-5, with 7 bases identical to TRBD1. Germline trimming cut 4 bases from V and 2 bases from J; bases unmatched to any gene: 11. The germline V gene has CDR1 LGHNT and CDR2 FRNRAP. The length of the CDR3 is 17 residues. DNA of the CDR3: TGTGCTAGTGGTTCCCCTTCAGGGGGGGCGGGCAATCAGCCCCAGCATTTT. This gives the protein CASGSPSGGAGNQPQHF.

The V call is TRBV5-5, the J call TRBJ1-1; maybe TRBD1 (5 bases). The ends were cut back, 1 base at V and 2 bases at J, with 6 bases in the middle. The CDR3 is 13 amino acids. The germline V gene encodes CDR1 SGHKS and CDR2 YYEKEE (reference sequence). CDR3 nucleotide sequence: TGTGCCAGCAGCTTGCAGGGTAACACTGAAGCTTTCTTT. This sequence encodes CASSLQGNTEAFF.

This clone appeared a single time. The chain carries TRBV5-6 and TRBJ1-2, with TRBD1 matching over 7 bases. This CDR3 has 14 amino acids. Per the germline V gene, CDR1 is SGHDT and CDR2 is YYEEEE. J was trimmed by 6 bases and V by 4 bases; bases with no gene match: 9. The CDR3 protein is CASSITGAPHGYTF. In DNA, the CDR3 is TGTGCCAGCAGCATAACAGGGGCCCCGCATGGCTACACCTTC.

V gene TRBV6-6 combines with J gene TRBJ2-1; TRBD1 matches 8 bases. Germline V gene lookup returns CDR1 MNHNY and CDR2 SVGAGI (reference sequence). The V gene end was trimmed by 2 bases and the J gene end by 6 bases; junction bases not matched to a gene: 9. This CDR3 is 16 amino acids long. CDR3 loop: CASSYIGAGGLNEQFF. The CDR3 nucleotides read TGTGCCAGCAGTTACATCGGGGCAGGGGGCCTCAATGAGCAGTTCTTC.

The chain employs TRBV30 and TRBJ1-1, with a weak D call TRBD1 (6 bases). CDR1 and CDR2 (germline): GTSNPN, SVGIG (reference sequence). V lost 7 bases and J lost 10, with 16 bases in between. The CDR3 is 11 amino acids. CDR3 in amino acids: CASRTAPRAFF. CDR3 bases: TGTGCCTCCCGGACAGCACCGCGAGCTTTCTTT. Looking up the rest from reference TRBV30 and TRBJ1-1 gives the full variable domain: SQTIHQWPATLVQPVGSPLSLECTVEGTSNPNLYWYRQAAGRGLQLLFYSVGIGQISSEVPQNLSASRPQDRQFILSSKKLLLSDSGFYLCASRTAPRAFFGQGTRLTVV.

This chain's CDR3 is CASRRGGQGETQYF. DNA for the CDR3: TGTGCCAGCAGGCGCGGGGGACAGGGTGAGACCCAGTACTTC. The chain uses TRBV7-2 and TRBJ2-5, with 9 bases lining up with TRBD1. The CDR3 has 14 residues. Losses at the gene ends were 6 bases for V and 5 bases for J; bases not matched to a gene: 7. The germline V gene encodes CDR1 SGHTA and CDR2 FQGNSA.

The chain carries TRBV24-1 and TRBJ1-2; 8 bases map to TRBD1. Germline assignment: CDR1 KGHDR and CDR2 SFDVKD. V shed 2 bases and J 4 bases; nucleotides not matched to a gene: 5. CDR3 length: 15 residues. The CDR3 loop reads CATSDSRTGSYGYTF. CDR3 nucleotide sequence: TGTGCCACCAGTGATTCCCGGACAGGGAGCTATGGCTACACCTTC.